These 10 T cell receptor beta chains came from one sample sequenced in a study of molecular identifiers for immune sequencing clone quantification (dated by TCRdb to between 2018 and 2020). The method behind the library was PCR. The instrument given in TCRdb is NextSeq 500. TCRdb passed the public sequencing reads through fastp at Q25 and MiXCR, retaining productive beta sequences. Entries that share a CDR3 protein sequence are merged under the most common genes and DNA. A total of more than 550,000 distinct CDR3 sequences appear in this sample, about 25% of them only once. The top ten clonotypes cover 0.6% to 0.9% of the sample. Sequences were obtained from naive CD8+ T cells from blood, with Jurkat cell RNA spiked in. Read against the paper, the sample's cell subset or site label means: FACS-sorted CD8+CD4-CCR7+CD45RA+ naive T cells. The receptor source for this set is a human donor in good health. Some libraries in this study had Jurkat cell RNA spiked in.

A word on this clonotype: This may come from a read error, since a much larger clone is one base off. The chain uses TRBV13 and TRBJ2-2, with D tentatively TRBD1 (5 bases). Trimming removed 4 bases from V and 5 bases from J, with 17 bases in between. Germline lookup yields CDR1 PRHDT and CDR2 FYEKMQ (reference sequence). This CDR3 is 16 amino acids long. The CDR3 sequence is CASSYLDQGQTGELFF. For the CDR3, the DNA is TGTGCCAGCAGCTATTTGGACCAAGGACAAACCGGGGAGCTGTTTTTT.

This clonotype was recorded once. Given a much more abundant clone one base away, this may be a read error. The chain recombines TRBV9 with TRBJ2-1; D is ambiguous. From germline, CDR1 is SGDLS and CDR2 YYNGEE. This CDR3 has 16 amino acids. The CDR3 reads CASSVEGQSSYNVQFF. CDR3 coding DNA: TGTGCCAGCAGCGTAGAAGGGCAGAGCTCCTACAATGTGCAGTTCTTC.

There are a few counts of this clonotype. V usage is TRBV12-5 and J usage is TRBJ2-7; D might be TRBD2 (5 bases). The length of the CDR3 is 15 residues. The germline V gene encodes CDR1 LGHNT and CDR2 FRNRAP. V lost 5 bases, J lost 3 bases, and 17 bases lay in between. The chain's CDR3 is CASGGNPGLDYEQYF. The CDR3 DNA follows: TGTGCTAGTGGTGGGAATCCAGGACTGGACTACGAGCAGTACTTC.

This clonotype was seen ten or more times. This rearrangement joins TRBV29-1 to TRBJ2-3; possibly TRBD1 for D (6 bases). V lost 0 bases, J lost 8 bases, and 9 bases lay in between. This CDR3 has 12 residues. Germline V CDR1 and CDR2: SQVTM, ANQGSEA. The CDR3 nucleotides are TGCAGCGTTGAAGAGGGACATTCTACGCAGTATTTT. Translating gives CSVEEGHSTQYF.

V is TRBV4-3 and J is TRBJ2-7; TRBD2 matches 7 bases. V dropped 1 base and J dropped 0; count of bases not matched to a gene: 6. The CDR3 covers 16 residues. Germline V gene lookup returns CDR1 LGHNA and CDR2 YSLEER. CDR3 nucleotide sequence: TGCGCCAGCAGCCAAGGAGGGCGGGGGAGCTCCTACGAGCAGTACTTC. Translating it yields CASSQGGRGSSYEQYF.

This chain uses TRBV29-1 with TRBJ1-3, with no clear D. Trimming took 2 bases from V and 0 from J, leaving 8 bases between them. The CDR3 consists of 14 residues. The germline V gene has CDR1 SQVTM and CDR2 ANQGSEA. CDR3 in DNA: TGCAGCGTTGAACTTCCCCGCTCTGGAAACACCATATATTTT. Its translation is CSVELPRSGNTIYF.

The V call is TRBV27, the J call TRBJ2-2; TRBD2 is a possible D gene (7 bases). Germline V gives CDR1 MNHEY, CDR2 SMNVEV (reference sequence). V was trimmed by 2 bases and J by 11 bases, leaving 9 bases between them. The CDR3 consists of 12 residues. The CDR3 DNA follows: TGTGCCAGCAGTTTAGGGGGGGCTGAGCTGTTTTTT. It codes for CASSLGGAELFF.

With respect to this clonotype: This may be a read error: a much more frequent sequence differs by one nucleotide. V gene TRBV12-3 or TRBV12-4 combines with J gene TRBJ1-5; TRBD1 might be the D (7 bases). With the DNA end fitting TRBJ2-3 better, the J assignment may be wrong. The CDR3 is made up of 13 amino acids. The CDR3 region is CASSPTGTQPQYF. The CDR3 DNA reads TGTGCCAGCAGTCCGACAGGGACTCAGCCCCAGTATTTT.

This clonotype appeared a few times. The genes are TRBV4-1 and TRBJ2-7; 9 bases line up with TRBD1. There are 16 residues in the CDR3. CDR1 is MGHRA and CDR2 is YSYEKL in the germline V gene. V was pared by 5 bases and J by 5 bases, with 13 bases of the junction left unmatched. The CDR3 coding sequence is TGCGCCAGCAGCTCCCGTGGGACAGGGATTAAGAACGAGCAGTACTTC. Translation: CASSSRGTGIKNEQYF.

This clonotype was seen at least ten times. The chain recombines TRBV12-3 or TRBV12-4 with TRBJ1-2; D is ambiguous. This CDR3 spans 11 amino acids. With 3 bases removed from V and 7 bases from J, the gap between germline ends came to 6 bases. The CDR3 bases are TGTGCCAGCAGTTTTTCCTTTGGCTACACCTTC. It specifies CASSFSFGYTF.